This T cell receptor beta chain was recovered during a study of T cell responses to AZD1222 COVID-19 vaccine. General study points: The study found vaccine-associated CD4 TCRs spanning spike, dominant at 160-218 and 743-854. Unmutated regions of variants are reportedly targeted by nearly half of spike-specific TCRs. A mostly white British donor set with more females was recruited, and clonal diversity was possibly underestimated.

In regard to this clone: Its specificity is not known.

Sequencing used immunoSEQ multiplex PCR; TCRdb keeps in-frame clones, though not all of them. The sample includes 85,000 to 120,000 clones, around 91% of them seen just once. CDR1 and CDR2 (germline): SGHRS, YFSETQ. The CDR3 covers 15 residues. The V and J ends lost 5 bases and 3 bases respectively, with 15 bases between them. This sample comprised peripheral blood, obtained 28 days after the second AZD1222 dose. This receptor was taken from an adult who received the AZD1222 COVID-19 vaccine. J is TRBJ2-1 and V is TRBV5-1, with D perhaps given as TRBD1 or TRBD2 (6 bases each). The CDR3 reads CASSGGGQFYNEQFF. The DNA of the CDR3 is TGCGCCAGCAGTGGGGGAGGACAGTTCTACAATGAGCAGTTCTTC.